The next 24 T cell receptor beta chains were all read from a single sample in a study of cytomegalovirus exposure and HLA in healthy donors (dated by TCRdb to about 2017). The library was generated by the immunoSEQ multiplex PCR assay. For the multiplex PCR, a mixture combining 60 forward primers for TCR Vbeta segments and 13 reverse primers for TCR Jbeta segments was used. What TCRdb holds here is the immuneACCESS table cut down to in-frame rearrangements. Part of the clones is not present; checked against another copy, under half of the missing clones reflect an unresolved V gene, and the others are unexplained. The sample includes 95,000 to 150,000 clones, with more than 60% observed a single time. The ten largest clones represent over 1.5% of the sample. The sample comprised PBMCs. The receptor set was obtained from a man younger than 35 in good health and CMV-seronegative.

The chain combines TRBV7-8 with TRBJ2-1, with D perhaps TRBD2 (6 bases). CDR1 is SGHVS, CDR2 FQNEAQ, per germline. V lost 1 base, J lost 13 bases, and 14 bases lay in between. The CDR3 is 13 amino acids. The CDR3 nucleotides are TGTGCCAGCAGCTTAGTTGTCCAGCGGGTACAGTTCTTC. Protein product: CASSLVVQRVQFF. The complete variable domain, with remaining parts taken from reference TRBV7-8 and TRBJ2-1, reads GAGVSQSPRYKVAKRGQDVALRCDPISGHVSLFWYQQALGQGPEFLTYFQNEAQLDKSGLPSDRFFAERPEGSVSTLKIQRTQQEDSAVYLCASSLVVQRVQFFGPGTRLTVL.

This chain joins TRBV19 and TRBJ2-1; 14 positions agree with TRBD2. The CDR3 contains 18 residues. Germline trimming cut 11 bases from V and 3 bases from J; bases unmatched to any gene: 15. The germline V gene encodes CDR1 LNHDA and CDR2 SQIVND (reference sequence). CDR3 sequence (DNA): TGTGCCGTGAAGTCCGGGGGACTAGCGGGAGCGGGCTACAATGAGCAGTTCTTC. It yields the protein CAVKSGGLAGAGYNEQFF.

A single count supports this clone. The chain is built from TRBV27 and TRBJ1-5; D possibly corresponds to TRBD1 (6 bases). Germline V gene data show CDR1 as MNHEY and CDR2 as SMNVEV (reference sequence). V was trimmed by 5 bases and J by 0 bases, leaving 11 bases between them. The length of the CDR3 is 15 residues. The CDR3 region is CASSPGGFSNQPQHF. The DNA of the CDR3 is TGTGCCAGCAGTCCTGGGGGCTTTAGCAATCAGCCCCAGCATTTT.

V usage is TRBV6-5 and J usage is TRBJ2-7, with TRBD1 identical over 8 bases. This CDR3 has 14 amino acids. The germline V gene has CDR1 MNHEY and CDR2 SVGAGI. V was clipped by 2 bases and J by 5 bases; unmatched bases: 5. CDR3 nucleotide sequence: TGTGCCAGCAGTTACCCCCCAGGGGGCGACGAGCAGTACTTC. Protein product: CASSYPPGGDEQYF.

The chain is built from TRBV5-4 and TRBJ2-7; 10 bases fit TRBD2. CDR3 length: 15 amino acids. Looked up from germline, CDR1 is SGHNT and CDR2 is YYREEE (reference sequence). V trimming: 5 bases; J trimming: 7 bases; junction bases outside the gene matches: 12. CDR3 nucleotide sequence: TGTGCCAGCAGTTCTCCTAGCGGGGGTCCCTTGGAGCAGTACTTC. It encodes CASSSPSGGPLEQYF.

This chain links TRBV5-6 with TRBJ1-3; D unresolved. Trimming left V 1 base short and J 0 bases short, with 5 bases between. From germline, CDR1 is SGHDT and CDR2 YYEEEE. The CDR3 extends over 14 amino acids. The CDR3 reads CASSLILSGNTIYF. In DNA form, the CDR3 reads TGTGCCAGCAGCTTGATACTCTCTGGAAACACCATATATTTT.

The chain carries TRBV5-6 and TRBJ1-1, with unresolved D. Trimming took off 2 bases at V and 4 bases at J, with 9 bases between the two ends. The CDR3 runs to 13 residues. Germline CDR1 reads SGHDT; CDR2 reads YYEEEE. Written as DNA, the CDR3 is TGTGCCAGCAGCTTAGACACGTTCACTGAAGCTTTCTTT. Its protein product is CASSLDTFTEAFF.

The V gene is TRBV9, the J gene TRBJ2-2; 10 bases fit TRBD2. V lost 3 bases and J lost 1; bases outside the gene matches: 3. The length of the CDR3 is 16 residues. The germline gives CDR1 SGDLS, CDR2 YYNGEE. The CDR3 nucleotides read TGTGCCAGCAGCGCCCGACTAGCGGGGAACACCGGGGAGCTGTTTTTT. Protein: CASSARLAGNTGELFF. Using reference TRBV9 and TRBJ2-2 for the parts outside the CDR3, the full variable domain is DSGVTQTPKHLITATGQRVTLRCSPRSGDLSVYWYQQSLDQGLQFLIQYYNGEERAKGNILERFSAQQFPDLHSELNLSSLELGDSALYFCASSARLAGNTGELFFGEGSRLTVL.

V is TRBV5-1 and J is TRBJ2-7, with 7 positions matching TRBD2. The V and J ends lost 2 bases and 2 bases, in that order; junction bases with no gene match: 4. The CDR3 loop spans 14 amino acids. Germline CDR1 reads SGHRS; CDR2 reads YFSETQ. CDR3 protein: CASSFSSGTYEQYF. CDR3 bases: TGCGCCAGCAGCTTTTCTAGCGGAACCTACGAGCAGTACTTC.

This clone was counted a few times. V and J are TRBV10-3 and TRBJ1-2; D unclear. In germline, CDR1 is ENHRY, CDR2 SYGVKD. The CDR3 is made up of 13 amino acids. V shed 7 bases and J shed 6 bases, with 15 bases lying between them. The CDR3 region is CAITPGREDGYTF. The CDR3 nucleotides are TGTGCCATCACCCCGGGGAGGGAGGATGGCTACACCTTC.

This chain connects TRBV2 to TRBJ1-1, with D maybe TRBD1 (6 bases). CDR1 and CDR2 from the germline V gene are SNHLY and FYNNEI. V was trimmed by 8 bases and J by 3 bases, leaving 10 bases between them. CDR3 length: 12 amino acids. The CDR3 nucleotides read TGTGCCAGCCCGGGGGGGCACACTGAAGCTTTCTTT. Translation: CASPGGHTEAFF. Together with reference TRBV2 and TRBJ1-1, the CDR3 gives the full variable domain: EPEVTQTPSHQVTQMGQEVILRCVPISNHLYFYWYRQILGQKVEFLVSFYNNEISEKSEIFDDQFSVERPDGSNFTLKIRSTKLEDSAMYFCASPGGHTEAFFGQGTRLTVV.

The chain has TRBV18 and TRBJ2-3; D possibly corresponds to TRBD1 (6 bases). Germline V gene lookup returns CDR1 KGHSH and CDR2 LQKENI. The CDR3 length is 18 residues. Trimming removed 1 base at V and 2 bases at J, with 19 bases between. CDR3 in amino acids: CASSPLVGTTISTDTQYF. The CDR3 bases are TGTGCCAGCTCACCACTCGTGGGGACAACTATATCCACAGATACGCAGTATTTT. The variable domain in full, completed from reference TRBV18 and TRBJ2-3, reads NAGVMQNPRHLVRRRGQEARLRCSPMKGHSHVYWYRQLPEEGLKFMVYLQKENIIDESGMPKERFSAEFPKEGPSILRIQQVVRGDSAAYFCASSPLVGTTISTDTQYFGPGTRLTVL.

In its sample, this clone was seen once. The chain links TRBV6-4 to TRBJ2-2; D remains ambiguous. This CDR3 comprises 14 residues. Trimming left V 5 bases short and J 0 bases short, with 7 bases between. CDR1 and CDR2 (germline): MRHNA, SNTAGT. The CDR3 DNA sequence: TGTGCCAGCAGTCAAAACACGAACACCGGGGAGCTGTTTTTT. This translates into CASSQNTNTGELFF.

The rearrangement joins TRBV5-1 to TRBJ2-7; D perhaps matches TRBD2 (5 bases). The CDR3 is made up of 14 amino acids. V was clipped by 5 bases and J by 0 bases, with 12 bases between them. Per the germline V gene, CDR1 is SGHRS and CDR2 is YFSETQ. The CDR3 region has the DNA TGCGCCAGCAGGTGGGGAGTCAACTCCTACGAGCAGTACTTC. It encodes CASRWGVNSYEQYF.

This clone appeared a few times. V is TRBV28 and J is TRBJ1-1; D is undetermined. Germline CDR1 and CDR2: MDHEN and SYDVKM. Trimming took 3 bases from V and 9 from J, leaving 11 bases between them. This CDR3 is built from 12 residues. CDR3 bases: TGTGCCAGCAGTTTTGTGGCGGGGAAAGCTTTCTTT. Its translation is CASSFVAGKAFF. The full variable domain, its missing parts supplied by reference TRBV28 and TRBJ1-1, is DVKVTQSSRYLVKRTGEKVFLECVQDMDHENMFWYRQDPGLGLRLIYFSYDVKMKEKGDIPEGYSVSREKKERFSLILESASTNQTSMYLCASSFVAGKAFFGQGTRLTVV.

The gene calls are TRBV7-2 and TRBJ2-3; perhaps TRBD2 as D (5 bases). This CDR3 contains 15 residues. V was cut by 5 bases and J by 5 bases, with 17 bases left in between. In germline, CDR1 is SGHTA, CDR2 FQGNSA. CDR3 protein: CASSTGTLPGDTQYF. Written as DNA, the CDR3 is TGTGCCAGCAGCACGGGAACACTCCCCGGAGATACGCAGTATTTT.

This clone was recorded a few times. The junction departs from the called germline gene at one end, perhaps through a read error. CDR3 sequence reads: CASRGQGASYQPQHF. CDR3 nucleotides: TGTGCCAGCAGAGGACAGGGGGCTAGCTATCAGCCCCAGCATTTT. The chain recombines TRBV6-1 with TRBJ1-5, with TRBD1 identical over 11 bases. Germline V gene sequence: CDR1 MNHNS, CDR2 SASEGT. The CDR3 consists of 15 residues.

This sequence joins TRBV28 and TRBJ1-4, with D possibly being TRBD1 (5 bases). CDR3 size: 14 residues. Germline V gene sequence: CDR1 MDHEN, CDR2 SYDVKM. The ends were cut back, 1 base at V and 8 bases at J, with 11 bases in the middle. CDR3 nucleotides: TGTGCCAGCAGTTTATCAAACCGGGGGGAAAAACTGTTTTTT. This sequence encodes CASSLSNRGEKLFF.

The sample holds a few counts of this clone. The DNA is left out, because the CDR3 cannot be placed on it with certainty; the CDR3 is given as TCRdb lists it. This chain connects TRBV14 to TRBJ1-1; the DNA was not used to check the table's D call, TRBD1. Both ends counted, the CDR3 spans 14 residues. Germline CDR1 and CDR2: SGHDN and FVKESK. The CDR3 sequence is CASSQFGPGGEAFF.

This clone was recorded a few times. The junction shows a germline mismatch at one end, possibly a read error. The J gene is TRBJ2-5, the V gene TRBV5-1; 7 bases fit TRBD1. Germline-derived CDR1 and CDR2 are SGHRS and YFSETQ. The CDR3 sequence is 15 residues long. The CDR3: CASNLSGDRRETQYF. CDR3 coding DNA: TGCGCCAGCAACTTGTCCGGGGACAGACGAGAGACCCAGTACTTC.

The rearrangement joins TRBV19 to TRBJ1-1; D unresolved. V was trimmed by 3 bases and J by 3 bases, leaving 8 bases between them. CDR3 length: 13 amino acids. Looked up from germline, CDR1 is LNHDA and CDR2 is SQIVND (reference sequence). The CDR3 nucleotides read TGTGCCAGTAGTATCCCAGACTACACTGAAGCTTTCTTT. This encodes CASSIPDYTEAFF.

This chain links TRBV19 with TRBJ2-7; tentative D call: TRBD2 (5 bases). Germline-derived CDR1 and CDR2 are LNHDA and SQIVND (reference sequence). The length of the CDR3 is 15 residues. V lost 4 bases to trimming and J lost 0 bases, with 13 bases between them. The chain's CDR3 is CASSTQRVSSYEQYF. The DNA of the CDR3 is TGTGCCAGTAGTACACAGAGGGTTAGCTCCTACGAGCAGTACTTC.

J is TRBJ1-5 and V is TRBV6-6, with 8 bases aligning to TRBD1. V trimming: 3 bases; J trimming: 6 bases; junction bases outside the gene matches: 7. This CDR3 spans 15 amino acids. Germline assignment: CDR1 MNHNY and CDR2 SVGAGI (reference sequence). CDR3 coding DNA: TGTGCCAGCAGTTATACGGACAGGGAGAGTCAGCCCCAGCATTTT. Its protein is CASSYTDRESQPQHF.

V gene TRBV7-8 combines with J gene TRBJ2-1; D ambiguous. The CDR3 is made up of 14 amino acids. Germline V lookup: CDR1 SGHVS, CDR2 FQNEAQ. The V end was cut by 5 bases, the J end by 6 bases, with 14 bases between. CDR3 amino acids: CASSPPSVRNEQFF. In DNA form, the CDR3 reads TGTGCCAGCAGCCCCCCCTCGGTTCGCAATGAGCAGTTCTTC. Combining the CDR3 with reference TRBV7-8 and TRBJ2-1 gives the whole variable domain GAGVSQSPRYKVAKRGQDVALRCDPISGHVSLFWYQQALGQGPEFLTYFQNEAQLDKSGLPSDRFFAERPEGSVSTLKIQRTQQEDSAVYLCASSPPSVRNEQFFGPGTRLTVL.